The following is a TCR beta chain sequence with its context. Its antigen is currently unknown. Other DNA sequences in this sample translate to the same CDR3. The repertoire was sequenced with immunoSEQ multiplex PCR; TCRdb's copy has only in-frame clones and lacks some. Altogether 87,000 or so clones are present, 85% to 90% being singletons, with the ten largest covering less than 4%. CDR1 MNHEY and CDR2 SVGAGI come from the germline V gene. The CDR3 consists of 13 residues. The ends were cut back, 0 bases at V and 6 bases at J, with 6 bases in the middle. This sample is drawn from a study of T cell responses to AZD1222 COVID-19 vaccine. Study-wide context: Second doses at about 4 or about 12 weeks were pooled.

Overall study findings and caveats: Sampled repertoires all dated from after the peak T cell response. Receipt of two AZD1222 doses was followed by a rise in Spike-specific TCR breadth and depth. White British ancestry dominated among donors, who included more females, and clonal diversity was possibly underestimated.

The chain is built from TRBV6-5 and TRBJ1-5, with unresolved D. Sequencing was performed on peripheral blood, taken on day 0 of AZD1222 vaccination. The receptor comes from an adult in good health. As DNA, the CDR3 is TGTGCCAGCAGTTACTCTACGAGTCAGCCCCAGCATTTT. This codes for CASSYSTSQPQHF.